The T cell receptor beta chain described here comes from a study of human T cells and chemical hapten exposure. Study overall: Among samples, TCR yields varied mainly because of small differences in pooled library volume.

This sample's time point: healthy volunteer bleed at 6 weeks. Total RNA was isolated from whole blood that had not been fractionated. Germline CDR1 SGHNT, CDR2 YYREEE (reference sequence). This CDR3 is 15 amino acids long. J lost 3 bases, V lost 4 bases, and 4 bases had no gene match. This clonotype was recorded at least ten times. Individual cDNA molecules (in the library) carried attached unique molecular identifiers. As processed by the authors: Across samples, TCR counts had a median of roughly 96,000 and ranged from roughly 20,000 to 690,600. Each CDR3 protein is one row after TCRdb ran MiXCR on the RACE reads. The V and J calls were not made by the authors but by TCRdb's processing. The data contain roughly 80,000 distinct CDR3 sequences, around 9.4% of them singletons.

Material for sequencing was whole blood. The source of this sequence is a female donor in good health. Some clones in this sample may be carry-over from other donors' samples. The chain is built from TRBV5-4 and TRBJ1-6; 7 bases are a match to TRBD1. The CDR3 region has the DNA TGTGCCAGCAGCGGGGGACAGAACTATAATTCACCCCTCCACTTT. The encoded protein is CASSGGQNYNSPLHF.